The 3 T cell receptor beta chains below all came from one sample that was sequenced in a study of monozygotic twins with inflammatory bowel disease. Following a re-call of the 5' RACE reads, TCRdb has one entry per CDR3 protein and lacks DNA. Recorded for this sample: some 300,000 distinct CDR3 sequences. What was sequenced was blood. The receptor source for this set is a human donor with ulcerative colitis or Crohn's disease, or a healthy co-twin of an affected twin (not recorded which).

The chain employs TRBV12-3 or TRBV12-4 and TRBJ2-5; TCRdb proposes TRBD1, but this gene call is untestable without DNA. CDR3 length: 12 residues. The CDR3 is CASSFGGGTQYF.

The CDR3 loop is CSGGHSYEQYF. The rearrangement links TRBV29-1 to TRBJ2-7; without DNA, the TCRdb call of TRBD2 cannot be checked. Germline V CDR1 and CDR2: SQVTM, ANQGSEA. The CDR3 extends over 11 amino acids.

The chain is built from TRBV10-3 and TRBJ1-2; absent DNA, TCRdb's TRBD1 call cannot be checked. The length of the CDR3 is 14 residues. Germline-derived CDR1 and CDR2 are ENHRY and SYGVKD. The chain's CDR3 is CAIMEQGANYGYTF.